Below, 21 T cell receptor beta chains from the same sample are listed, as sequenced in a study of cytomegalovirus exposure and HLA in healthy donors. PCR involved 60 Vbeta and 13 Jbeta primers. Clones were read by immunoSEQ multiplex PCR, and TCRdb kept only the in-frame ones, dropping some. The sample records approximately 150,000 clones, roughly 80% being singletons. Sequencing used PBMCs. The receptors were gathered from a man aged 40-55 years in good health and CMV-seronegative.

This clone showed up just a few times. The gene calls are TRBV5-1 and TRBJ2-5; D is possibly TRBD2 (5 bases). Gene TRBJ2-7 matches the end of the DNA better, so the J call may be wrong. The CDR3 sequence is 15 residues long. Germline assignment: CDR1 SGHRS and CDR2 YFSETQ. The CDR3 DNA follows: TGCGCCAGCAGCTTTTTCGGGGAGAGCTCCTACGAGCAGTACTTC. This encodes CASSFFGESSYEQYF.

The chain carries TRBV2 and TRBJ1-1, with 7 bases fitting TRBD1. From germline, CDR1 is SNHLY and CDR2 FYNNEI. The J segment lost 3 bases and the V segment lost 6 bases, leaving 4 bases of the junction unmatched. CDR3 size: 13 residues. Here the CDR3 DNA reads TGTGCCAGCAGGACGGGACAGTACACTGAAGCTTTCTTT. As protein: CASRTGQYTEAFF.

The V and J genes are TRBV5-1 and TRBJ2-3, with 9 bases identical to TRBD2. In germline, CDR1 is SGHRS, CDR2 YFSETQ. Germline trimming cut 3 bases from V and 2 bases from J; bases unmatched to any gene: 7. This CDR3 comprises 16 residues. The CDR3 region has the DNA TGCGCCAGCAGCTGGGGAGCGGGGGGCCCCACAGATACGCAGTATTTT. Its protein is CASSWGAGGPTDTQYF.

This clone was detected a few times. The chain links TRBV6-5 to TRBJ2-5, with no clear D. The CDR3 covers 15 residues. V was shortened by 0 bases and J by 1 base, with 9 bases between the two germline ends. CDR1 is MNHEY and CDR2 is SVGAGI in the germline V gene. This chain's CDR3 is CASSYSYGVQETQYF. Here the CDR3 DNA reads TGTGCCAGCAGTTACTCGTATGGAGTCCAAGAGACCCAGTACTTC.

This clone has just one count. The chain has TRBV7-9 and TRBJ1-5; a weak D match, TRBD1 (6 bases). Between the trimmed V and J ends, which lost 5 bases and 4 bases, there was a span of 9 bases. In germline, CDR1 is SEHNR, CDR2 FQNEAQ (reference sequence). This CDR3 has 13 residues. CDR3 loop: CASSEQGNQPQHF. DNA for the CDR3: TGTGCCAGCAGCGAACAGGGAAATCAGCCCCAGCATTTT. The variable domain in full, with the rest retrieved from reference TRBV7-9 and TRBJ1-5, is DTGVSQNPRHKITKRGQNVTFRCDPISEHNRLYWYRQTLGQGPEFLTYFQNEAQLEKSRLLSDRFSAERPKGSFSTLEIQRTEQGDSAMYLCASSEQGNQPQHFGDGTRLSIL.

V gene TRBV15 combines with J gene TRBJ1-1, with D maybe TRBD1 (6 bases). V lost 8 bases to trimming and J lost 0 bases, with 10 bases between them. Germline-derived CDR1 and CDR2 are LNHNV and YYDKDF (reference sequence). The CDR3 runs to 13 residues. The CDR3 spells CATSGTLNTEAFF. CDR3 sequence (DNA): TGTGCCACCTCCGGGACACTGAACACTGAAGCTTTCTTT.

This clone came up once. The chain couples TRBV5-1 to TRBJ2-2; tentative D call: TRBD1 (6 bases). The CDR3 sequence is 19 residues long. Germline CDR1 is SGHRS and CDR2 is YFSETQ. V was pared by 4 bases and J by 4 bases, with 26 bases between. The CDR3 DNA reads as TGCGCCAGCAGCCCCAGGGGTGATTATAGGATTATTCCCACCGGGGAGCTGTTTTTT. Its protein product is CASSPRGDYRIIPTGELFF.

The V call is TRBV19, the J call TRBJ1-1; weak D call: TRBD1 (6 bases). V was clipped by 8 bases and J by 4 bases, with 17 bases between them. Germline V lookup: CDR1 LNHDA, CDR2 SQIVND (reference sequence). This CDR3 spans 14 amino acids. The CDR3 reads CASEGGGSATEAFF. CDR3 DNA sequence: TGTGCCAGTGAGGGGGGGGGTTCGGCCACTGAAGCTTTCTTT.

The chain joins TRBV19 to TRBJ2-7, with D maybe TRBD1 (7 bases). CDR1 LNHDA and CDR2 SQIVND come from the germline V gene (reference sequence). This CDR3 comprises 15 residues. Trimming shortened V by 5 bases and J by 2 bases, and 16 bases separated the two germline ends. The CDR3 region has the DNA TGTGCCAGTAGTCCCCCGGGGGACAGTGCCTACGAGCAGTACTTC. As protein: CASSPPGDSAYEQYF.

The rearrangement links TRBV28 to TRBJ1-2; possible D gene TRBD1, 6 bases. Germline CDR1 reads MDHEN; CDR2 reads SYDVKM. Trimming pared 2 bases from V and 5 bases from J, leaving 21 bases between. This CDR3 spans 17 amino acids. The CDR3 sequence: CASSLAFEAGARYGYTF. The CDR3 DNA follows: TGTGCCAGCAGTTTAGCTTTTGAGGCGGGGGCGCGATATGGCTACACCTTC.

V and J are TRBV4-1 and TRBJ1-1; D gene unclear. The V end lost 1 base, the J end lost 0 bases, and 9 bases lay between the germline ends. The CDR3 extends over 15 amino acids. Germline-derived CDR1 and CDR2 are MGHRA and YSYEKL. In DNA, the CDR3 is TGCGCCAGCAGCCAAGTTTTTAGTATGAACACTGAAGCTTTCTTT. Its translation: CASSQVFSMNTEAFF.

This clone was counted a few times. The germline gene is not matched at one end of the junction; a read error may be the cause. The CDR3 region has the DNA TGTGCCACCAGCAGAGATGAGCGGGGCAGTTCTCTTCACTTC. Encoded protein: CATSRDERGSSLHF. J is TRBJ1-2 and V is TRBV15; possibly TRBD1 for D (5 bases). This CDR3 contains 14 residues. Germline values: CDR1 LNHNV, CDR2 YYDKDF (reference sequence).

The V call is TRBV18, the J call TRBJ2-3; 7 positions agree with TRBD2. After removal of 2 bases from V and 2 bases from J, the junction contained 13 bases not matched to a gene. Germline V gene lookup returns CDR1 KGHSH and CDR2 LQKENI. This CDR3 spans 18 amino acids. In DNA, the CDR3 is TGTGCCAGCTCACCAAGGGGTGCAAGCGGGGCCTTCACAGATACGCAGTATTTT. Encoded protein: CASSPRGASGAFTDTQYF.

The gene calls are TRBV5-5 and TRBJ2-4; 7 nucleotides match TRBD2. The CDR3 is made up of 17 amino acids. Germline assignment: CDR1 SGHKS and CDR2 YYEKEE (reference sequence). Unmatched junction bases numbered 14, after V lost 5 bases and J lost 3 bases. CDR3 nucleotides: TGTGCCAGCAGGTCGGGGGAGGGCCTCACCTTCAAAAACATTCAGTACTTC. Amino acid sequence: CASRSGEGLTFKNIQYF.

The chain joins TRBV11-2 to TRBJ2-2, with D tentatively TRBD2 (7 bases). The CDR3 has 16 residues. Germline CDR1 reads SGHAT; CDR2 reads FQNNGV. V was trimmed by 5 bases and J by 9 bases, leaving 22 bases between them. The chain's CDR3 is CASSKGGGASPRELFF. CDR3 DNA sequence: TGTGCCAGCAGCAAAGGAGGGGGGGCCTCCCCTAGGGAGCTGTTTTTT.

This clone has a handful of counts. This chain uses TRBV27 with TRBJ1-1; TRBD1 might be the D (5 bases). V lost 1 base and J 3 bases, leaving 12 bases between the germline ends. This CDR3 is built from 15 residues. CDR1 and CDR2 from the germline V gene are MNHEY and SMNVEV (reference sequence). The CDR3 loop reads CASSLWAGQDTEAFF. CDR3 bases: TGTGCCAGCAGTTTATGGGCAGGGCAGGACACTGAAGCTTTCTTT.

This chain links TRBV15 with TRBJ1-1; 9 nucleotides align to TRBD1. Germline CDR1 LNHNV, CDR2 YYDKDF (reference sequence). This CDR3 has 15 amino acids. The V gene end was trimmed by 5 bases and the J gene end by 4 bases; junction bases not matched to a gene: 8. CDR3 region: CATSGRDREFTEAFF. The CDR3 coding sequence is TGTGCCACCAGCGGCCGGGACAGGGAATTCACTGAAGCTTTCTTT. The full variable domain, rest sourced from reference TRBV15 and TRBJ1-1, is DAMVIQNPRYQVTQFGKPVTLSCSQTLNHNVMYWYQQKSSQAPKLLFHYYDKDFNNEADTPDNFQSRRPNTSFCFLDIRSPGLGDTAMYLCATSGRDREFTEAFFGQGTRLTVV.

The V call is TRBV10-2, the J call TRBJ2-1; TRBD1 agrees at 7 bases. V lost 8 bases, J lost 5 bases, and 12 bases stayed unmatched. There are 15 residues in the CDR3. Germline V gives CDR1 WSHSY, CDR2 SAAADI. Here the CDR3 DNA reads TGCGCCAGCGGGGTAGGGACAGACCGGAACAATGAGCAGTTCTTC. This encodes CASGVGTDRNNEQFF.

The V and J genes are TRBV5-6 and TRBJ1-1; D is ambiguous. CDR1 is SGHDT and CDR2 is YYEEEE in the germline V gene. Trimming left V 0 bases short and J 4 bases short, with 4 bases between. The CDR3 has 12 amino acids. CDR3 sequence (DNA): TGTGCCAGCAGCTTGGGGCTCACTGAAGCTTTCTTT. Residues: CASSLGLTEAFF.

The chain is built from TRBV9 and TRBJ2-5; maybe TRBD2 (6 bases). Trimming removed 4 bases at V and 4 bases at J, with 14 bases between. The CDR3 has 14 residues. Germline V lookup: CDR1 SGDLS, CDR2 YYNGEE. The CDR3 DNA follows: TGTGCCAGCAGCTCTGGCGGGGCGAGAGAGACCCAGTACTTC. Translating gives CASSSGGARETQYF. Based on the CDR3 plus reference TRBV9 and TRBJ2-5, the full variable domain is DSGVTQTPKHLITATGQRVTLRCSPRSGDLSVYWYQQSLDQGLQFLIQYYNGEERAKGNILERFSAQQFPDLHSELNLSSLELGDSALYFCASSSGGARETQYFGPGTRLLVL.

The chain recombines TRBV6-1 with TRBJ1-1, with 7 positions matching TRBD1. Looked up from germline, CDR1 is MNHNS and CDR2 is SASEGT. Germline trimming cut 2 bases from V and 0 bases from J; bases unmatched to any gene: 3. The CDR3 length is 15 residues. CDR3 loop: CASSELGQLNTEAFF. CDR3 nucleotide sequence: TGTGCCAGCAGTGAATTGGGACAGTTGAACACTGAAGCTTTCTTT.